This T cell receptor beta chain originates from a study of CD8 T cells in Susac syndrome (dated by TCRdb to about 2019). Describing the broader study: The study used repertoire sequencing to test whether antigen drove CD8+ T cell activation and differentiation in Susac syndrome. The study compared CD8+ T cell repertoire clonality among 11 to 12 healthy donors, 14 Susac syndrome patients and roughly 15 multiple sclerosis patients. The research as a whole found: The number of individuals in the TCR sequencing and HLA analysis was recognized as being relatively small.

Comment on this clonotype: Its antigen remains undetermined. Qualities for individual bases were not recorded, and no much larger clone is one base off.

RNA was extracted using the RNeasy kit, and roughly 0.5 to 1 ug of the RNA was reverse transcribed with random hexamers. The immunoSEQ multiplex PCR assay, which covers 54 Vbeta and 13 Jbeta segments, was used to amplify TCR beta CDR3 regions. PCR amplification bias was corrected using a synthetic template baseline for primer optimization and computational correction. Processing in the source paper ran as follows. Reads were assigned to V, D and J genes according to IMGT and analyzed in immunoSEQ Analyzer, with only productive sequences retained. To calculate clonality, Shannon entropy was normalized by log2 of the number of productive unique sequences and then subtracted from one. Public and private clones were assessed among the 100 most prevalent clones of each patient and control. A clone was defined as Susac-specific if it was absent from the healthy and MS cohorts, from about a thousand published viral clones and from other ImmuneACCESS disease sequences. TCRdb reanalyzed the raw reads on its own, using fastp at Q25 for trimming and MiXCR for clone calling, and kept in-frame beta chains. Rows with a matching CDR3 protein are joined into one entry that keeps the most common DNA and genes. These V and J calls rely on TCRdb rather than the paper's analysis. Recorded for this sample are approximately 120,000 distinct CDR3 sequences; 93% of them occurred a single time. Less than 0.4% of the sample comes from the top ten.

Peripheral blood CD8+ and CD4+ T cells from healthy donors, Susac syndrome patients and multiple sclerosis patients were profiled using high-throughput TCR beta sequencing. The multiple sclerosis controls were treatment-naive patients who had stable or active relapsing-remitting disease and met the revised McDonald criteria. CD8+ TEMRA cells were enriched by FACS, while bulk CD8+ and CD4+ T cells were purified by magnetic negative isolation. Blood was drawn into EDTA tubes, processed within 24 hours, and PBMCs were isolated by density gradient centrifugation. PBMCs intended for TCR sequencing were cryopreserved in liquid nitrogen and were subsequently thawed in a 37 degrees C water bath. The sorted or isolated CD4+, CD8+ and CD8+ TEMRA cells reached a purity of at least 90%. Sample: CD8+ T cells from PBMCs. This sequence originates from a human donor with multiple sclerosis.

The bases read TGTGCCAGCAGCTCGTTCGGGGATCAGCCCCAGCATTTT. Its coded protein is CASSSFGDQPQHF. The chain joins TRBV28 to TRBJ1-5; the D gene lacks a confident call. The V and J ends are trimmed by 6 bases and 5 bases, leaving 11 bases between them. The germline V gene yields MDHEN for CDR1 and SYDVKM for CDR2. The CDR3 measures 13 amino acids from cysteine to phenylalanine. Kept here is only the CDR3 DNA, which spans 39 bases and is read in frame from base 1.